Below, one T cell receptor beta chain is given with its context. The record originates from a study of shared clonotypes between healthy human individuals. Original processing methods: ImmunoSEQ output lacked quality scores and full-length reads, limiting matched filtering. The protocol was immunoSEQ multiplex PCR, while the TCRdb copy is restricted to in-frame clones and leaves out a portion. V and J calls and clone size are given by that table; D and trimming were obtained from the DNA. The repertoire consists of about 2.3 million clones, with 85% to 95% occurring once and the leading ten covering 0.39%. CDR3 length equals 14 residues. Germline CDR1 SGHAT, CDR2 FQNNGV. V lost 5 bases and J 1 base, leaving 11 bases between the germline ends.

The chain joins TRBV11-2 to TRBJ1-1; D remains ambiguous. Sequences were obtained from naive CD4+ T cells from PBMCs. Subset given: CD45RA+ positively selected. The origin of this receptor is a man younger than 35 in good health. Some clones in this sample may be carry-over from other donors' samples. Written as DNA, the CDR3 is TGTGCCAGCAGCCCCGAGCGGAGGAACACTGAAGCTTTCTTT. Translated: CASSPERRNTEAFF.